The 14 T cell receptor beta chains listed next were all sequenced from one sample in a study of T cell repertoires in cytomegalovirus infection (dated by TCRdb to the late 2010s). The antigens of these receptors remain unknown. Sequenced using an Illumina HiSeq 1500. TCRdb reanalyzed the raw reads on its own, using fastp at Q25 for trimming and MiXCR for clone calling, and kept in-frame beta chains. Entries are consolidated by CDR3 protein sequence, retaining the most common genes and DNA. This sample comprises about 340,000 distinct CDR3 sequences, 25% to 35% of them detected only once. The top ten clones comprise over 15% of the sample. This specimen's treatment or condition label, per the study, means: in vitro stimulation with specific CMV peptide epitopes to enrich CMV-specific T cells. The starting material was cultured PBMCs, obtained from culture after CMV antigen stimulation. The receptors shown here come from a human donor in good health (CMV status not recorded). Some clones in this sample may be carry-over from other donors' samples.

There are a few counts of this clonotype. V is TRBV28 and J is TRBJ2-2; 9 bases are shared with TRBD1. Trimming at V came to 1 base and at J to 3 bases, leaving 9 bases not matched to a gene. Germline loops: CDR1 MDHEN, CDR2 SYDVKM. The CDR3 loop spans 18 amino acids. CDR3 sequence: CASSLFYTGTGYTGELFF. The DNA of the CDR3 is TGTGCCAGCAGTTTATTCTATACCGGGACAGGGTACACCGGGGAGCTGTTTTTT.

The V call is TRBV7-6, the J call TRBJ2-7, with a weak D call TRBD2 (6 bases). The CDR3 runs 13 residues. Trimming removed 5 bases at V and 5 bases at J, with 13 bases between. The V gene's germline CDR1 is SGHVS and CDR2 FNYEAQ. The CDR3 coding sequence is TGTGCCAGCAGCCCCGGGAGATACAACGAGCAGTACTTC. As protein: CASSPGRYNEQYF.

The chain recombines TRBV28 with TRBJ1-2; 10 bases fit TRBD1. V gave up 6 bases and J gave up 4 bases; unmatched junction bases: 14. In germline, CDR1 is MDHEN, CDR2 SYDVKM. This CDR3 has 17 residues. This CDR3 reads CASSFLPGQGIGYGYTF. CDR3 coding DNA: TGTGCCAGCAGCTTCTTACCGGGACAGGGGATCGGCTATGGCTACACCTTC.

Concerning this clonotype itself: An end of the junction differs from the germline gene, which may be a read error. The chain uses TRBV7-9 and TRBJ1-5; TRBD1 agrees at 7 bases. The CDR3 spans 13 residues. CDR1 SEHNR and CDR2 FQNEAQ come from the germline V gene (reference sequence). The CDR3 nucleotides are TGTACCAGCAGCCAGGACAGGAATCAGCCCCAGCATTTT. Translating gives CTSSQDRNQPQHF. The variable domain in full, completed from reference TRBV7-9 and TRBJ1-5, reads DTGVSQNPRHKITKRGQNVTFRCDPISEHNRLYWYRQTLGQGPEFLTYFQNEAQLEKSRLLSDRFSAERPKGSFSTLEIQRTEQGDSAMYLCTSSQDRNQPQHFGDGTRLSIL.

This chain joins TRBV19 and TRBJ2-7; 9 bases are a match to TRBD1. J was trimmed by 3 bases and V by 6 bases; bases with no gene match: 6. Germline lookup yields CDR1 LNHDA and CDR2 SQIVND (reference sequence). The CDR3 loop spans 14 amino acids. The CDR3 loop reads CASRGQGLSYEQYF. CDR3 coding DNA: TGTGCCAGTAGGGGACAGGGCCTGAGCTACGAGCAGTACTTC.

This clonotype was observed many times. J is TRBJ2-3 and V is TRBV7-6, with 9 bases matching TRBD2. V was clipped by 4 bases and J by 6 bases; unmatched bases: 14. The CDR3 spans 17 residues. Germline lookup yields CDR1 SGHVS and CDR2 FNYEAQ. The CDR3 protein is CASSSNRYSTSGDTQYF. In nucleotides, the CDR3 is TGTGCCAGCAGCTCAAACCGATACTCCACTAGCGGGGATACGCAGTATTTT.

The chain uses TRBV7-3 and TRBJ1-2; D possibly corresponds to TRBD1 (5 bases). The V and J ends lost 5 bases and 3 bases respectively, with 16 bases between them. Germline CDR1 is SGHTA and CDR2 is FQGTGA. The CDR3 sequence is 15 residues long. In nucleotides, the CDR3 is TGTGCCAGCAGCCCCACCGGGGCGGGTGACTATGGCTACACCTTC. Translated: CASSPTGAGDYGYTF.

This clonotype has at least ten counts. The rearrangement links TRBV7-9 to TRBJ2-7; 8 bases map to TRBD1. CDR3 size: 14 residues. Germline values: CDR1 SEHNR, CDR2 FQNEAQ (reference sequence). V gave up 5 bases and J gave up 4 bases; unmatched junction bases: 7. This chain's CDR3 is CASSPGTGSYEQYF. The CDR3 DNA sequence: TGTGCCAGCAGCCCCGGGACAGGAAGTTACGAGCAGTACTTC.

CDR3 in DNA: TGTGCCAGCAGCCAACCGGGGACATCCAGCGGGCTGTACTTC. It is translated as CASSQPGTSSGLYF. The chain recombines TRBV14 with TRBJ2-7; D may be TRBD1 or TRBD2 (6 bases each). This CDR3 has 14 residues. V lost 2 bases and J lost 12, with 20 bases in between. The germline CDR1 and CDR2 sequences are SGHDN and FVKESK. The variable domain in full, completed from reference TRBV14 and TRBJ2-7, reads EAGVTQFPSHSVIEKGQTVTLRCDPISGHDNLYWYRRVMGKEIKFLLHFVKESKQDESGMPNNRFLAERTGGTYSTLKVQPAELEDSGVYFCASSQPGTSSGLYFGPGTRLTVT.

The chain is built from TRBV11-2 and TRBJ2-7, with TRBD2 matching 15 bases. V lost 5 bases and J lost 5; bases outside the gene matches: 4. The CDR3 totals 15 residues. Germline V gene lookup returns CDR1 SGHAT and CDR2 FQNNGV. The CDR3 sequence is CASSRTSGRAHEQYF. CDR3 nucleotides: TGTGCCAGCAGCAGGACTAGCGGGAGGGCGCACGAGCAGTACTTC.

V usage is TRBV4-1 and J usage is TRBJ1-1, with D unclear. V lost 0 bases, J lost 7 bases, and 18 bases lay in between. Looked up from germline, CDR1 is MGHRA and CDR2 is YSYEKL. The CDR3 runs to 16 residues. Written as DNA, the CDR3 is TGCGCCAGCAGCCAAGATCCTTGGGGAGGCTCGAATGAAGCTTTCTTT. Translated, it gives CASSQDPWGGSNEAFF.

The chain couples TRBV10-3 to TRBJ1-6, with D unclear. In germline, CDR1 is ENHRY, CDR2 SYGVKD. V was shortened by 4 bases and J by 6 bases, with 7 bases between the two germline ends. CDR3 length: 13 residues. The CDR3 region has the DNA TGTGCCATCAGTGCGGCTATTAATTCACCCCTCCACTTT. It encodes CAISAAINSPLHF.

The chain combines TRBV27 with TRBJ2-1; either TRBD1 or TRBD2 may supply D (5 bases each). The CDR3 is 16 amino acids. Looked up from germline, CDR1 is MNHEY and CDR2 is SMNVEV (reference sequence). V gave up 6 bases and J gave up 9 bases, with 24 bases separating them. For the CDR3, the DNA is TGTGCCAGCAGCACCTCAGGGAAAACTCTACGGGGTGAGCAGTTCTTC. Protein sequence: CASSTSGKTLRGEQFF.

The V call is TRBV28, the J call TRBJ1-5, with 9 bases fitting TRBD1. There are 15 residues in the CDR3. The germline V gene has CDR1 MDHEN and CDR2 SYDVKM. V lost 5 bases and J lost 4; bases outside the gene matches: 6. This CDR3 is CASSTNDRGNQPQHF. CDR3 nucleotide sequence: TGTGCCAGCAGTACAAATGACAGGGGGAATCAGCCCCAGCATTTT. Based on the CDR3 plus reference TRBV28 and TRBJ1-5, the full variable domain is DVKVTQSSRYLVKRTGEKVFLECVQDMDHENMFWYRQDPGLGLRLIYFSYDVKMKEKGDIPEGYSVSREKKERFSLILESASTNQTSMYLCASSTNDRGNQPQHFGDGTRLSIL.